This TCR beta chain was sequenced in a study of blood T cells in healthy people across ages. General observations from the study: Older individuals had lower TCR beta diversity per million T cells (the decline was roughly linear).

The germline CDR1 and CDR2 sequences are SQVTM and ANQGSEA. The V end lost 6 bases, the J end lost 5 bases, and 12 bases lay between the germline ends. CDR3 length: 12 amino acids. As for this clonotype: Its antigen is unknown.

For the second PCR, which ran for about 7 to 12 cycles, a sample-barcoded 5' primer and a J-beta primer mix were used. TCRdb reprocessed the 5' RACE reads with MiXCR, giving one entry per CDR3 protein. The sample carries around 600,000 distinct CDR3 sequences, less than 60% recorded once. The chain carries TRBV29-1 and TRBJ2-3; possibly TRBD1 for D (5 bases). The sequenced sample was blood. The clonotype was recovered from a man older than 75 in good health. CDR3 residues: CSVRTFLDTQYF. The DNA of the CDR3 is TGCAGCGTCAGGACATTTCTAGATACGCAGTATTTT.